The 18 T cell receptor beta chains given below trace back to one sample, sequenced in a study of T cell responses to AZD1222 COVID-19 vaccine. Profiling relied on immunoSEQ multiplex PCR, and the TCRdb table lists in-frame clones only, not all of them. Of fewer than 85,000 clones detected, 75% to 90% appear once; the ten largest clones hold about 31%. Here the sequenced sample was peripheral blood, taken on day 0 of AZD1222 vaccination. The source is an adult in good health.

This chain joins TRBV11-2 and TRBJ1-4; a weak D match, TRBD1 (5 bases). Trimming took 7 bases from V and 5 from J, leaving 11 bases between them. The CDR3 loop spans 13 amino acids. Germline-derived CDR1 and CDR2 are SGHAT and FQNNGV. For the CDR3, the DNA is TGTGCCAGCACGTCGGGGGGAAATGAAAAACTGTTTTTT. It translates to CASTSGGNEKLFF.

The chain uses TRBV5-6 and TRBJ2-3; 9 bases agree with TRBD1. The CDR3 loop spans 14 amino acids. CDR1 and CDR2 from the germline V gene are SGHDT and YYEEEE. The junction had 3 bases not matched to a gene; V was cut back by 2 bases and J by 5 bases. CDR3: CASSFGTGLDTQYF. CDR3 DNA sequence: TGTGCCAGCAGCTTTGGGACAGGGTTAGATACGCAGTATTTT.

The chain carries TRBV19 and TRBJ2-7; 11 positions agree with TRBD1. The ends lost 5 bases at V and 7 bases at J; junction bases unmatched: 4. This CDR3 is 13 amino acids long. Germline V gives CDR1 LNHDA, CDR2 SQIVND (reference sequence). The CDR3 region is CASSLRDRGEQYF. CDR3 DNA: TGTGCCAGTAGTCTCCGGGACAGGGGGGAGCAGTACTTC.

The chain links TRBV7-3 to TRBJ1-5; D possibly corresponds to TRBD1 (6 bases). V lost 4 bases to trimming and J lost 0 bases, with 16 bases between them. CDR1 is SGHTA and CDR2 is FQGTGA in the germline V gene. There are 17 residues in the CDR3. The CDR3 coding sequence is TGTGCCAGCAGCTCACGCCCCGGGACAAATAGCAATCAGCCCCAGCATTTT. The encoded protein is CASSSRPGTNSNQPQHF.

The rearrangement joins TRBV2 to TRBJ2-5; D might be TRBD2 (6 bases). Deletions cut 1 base from V and 2 bases from J, with 11 bases between. The CDR3 consists of 15 residues. Germline values: CDR1 SNHLY, CDR2 FYNNEI. Written as DNA, the CDR3 is TGTGCCAGCAGTGAAGGAATAGGACTACAAGAGACCCAGTACTTC. This gives the protein CASSEGIGLQETQYF.

The chain joins TRBV4-2 to TRBJ2-3; TRBD2 agrees at 10 bases. In germline, CDR1 is LGHNA, CDR2 YNFKEQ. The CDR3 runs 17 residues. The ends lost 0 bases at V and 3 bases at J; junction bases unmatched: 6. The CDR3 DNA is TGTGCCAGCAGCCAAGATAGTAGCGGGAGGCCTACAGATACGCAGTATTTT. Translation: CASSQDSSGRPTDTQYF.

J is TRBJ2-5 and V is TRBV27; the D is unclear. Germline lookup yields CDR1 MNHEY and CDR2 SMNVEV (reference sequence). V lost 4 bases and J 4 bases, leaving 4 bases between the germline ends. This CDR3 is built from 11 residues. CDR3 residues: CASSSGETQYF. CDR3 sequence (DNA): TGTGCCAGCAGTTCGGGAGAGACCCAGTACTTC.

The chain has TRBV18 and TRBJ1-1; D is possibly TRBD1 (5 bases). The CDR3 sequence is 15 residues long. Per germline, CDR1 KGHSH and CDR2 LQKENI. The V end was cut by 3 bases, the J end by 4 bases, with 15 bases between. The CDR3 reads CASSPRAGVTTEAFF. In DNA form, the CDR3 reads TGTGCCAGCTCACCCAGGGCGGGTGTGACCACTGAAGCTTTCTTT.

The CDR3 loop reads CASSLGQSNQPQHF. The CDR3 coding sequence is TGTGCCAGTAGTCTCGGACAAAGCAATCAGCCCCAGCATTTT. The chain links TRBV19 to TRBJ1-5; D might be TRBD1 (5 bases). The CDR3 is 14 residues long. Germline lookup yields CDR1 LNHDA and CDR2 SQIVND (reference sequence). V lost 5 bases to trimming and J lost 1 base, with 9 bases between them.

This chain connects TRBV6-4 to TRBJ1-4; no firm D call. CDR3 length: 10 residues. V gave up 7 bases and J gave up 16 bases, with 13 bases separating them. Germline loops: CDR1 MRHNA, CDR2 SNTAGT. CDR3: CASIQKKPFF. The CDR3 coding sequence is TGTGCCAGCATTCAAAAAAAGCCGTTTTTT.

This clone has more than one count but fewer than ten. The chain links TRBV4-1 to TRBJ2-2, with 9 bases aligning to TRBD1. J was trimmed by 6 bases and V by 3 bases; bases with no gene match: 8. The germline gives CDR1 MGHRA, CDR2 YSYEKL. CDR3 length: 16 residues. The CDR3 region has the DNA TGCGCCAGCAGCCAGATTGGACAGGGGATGGCCGGGGAGCTGTTTTTT. This codes for CASSQIGQGMAGELFF.

This chain connects TRBV9 to TRBJ1-5, with unresolved D. The V and J ends lost 5 bases and 0 bases respectively, with 9 bases between them. CDR3 size: 14 residues. CDR1 is SGDLS and CDR2 is YYNGEE in the germline V gene. CDR3 region: CASSVSNSNQPQHF. The CDR3 bases are TGTGCCAGCAGTGTGAGTAATAGCAATCAGCCCCAGCATTTT.

This rearrangement joins TRBV5-6 to TRBJ2-2, with 7 bases matching TRBD1. Germline V gene lookup returns CDR1 SGHDT and CDR2 YYEEEE. This CDR3 has 14 residues. V trimming: 0 bases; J trimming: 9 bases; junction bases outside the gene matches: 5. The DNA for the CDR3 is TGTGCCAGCAGCTTGGCAGGGGGTAGGAGGGAGCTGTTTTTT. Its protein product is CASSLAGGRRELFF.

This clone was observed once. The gene calls are TRBV5-1 and TRBJ1-6; the D gene is possibly TRBD1 (5 bases). V lost 4 bases to trimming and J lost 3 bases, with 11 bases between them. Looked up from germline, CDR1 is SGHRS and CDR2 is YFSETQ. The CDR3 loop spans 15 amino acids. The CDR3 DNA reads TGCGCCAGCAGCGTGGACACCCTCTATAATTCACCCCTCCACTTT. Protein: CASSVDTLYNSPLHF. The complete variable domain, with remaining parts taken from reference TRBV5-1 and TRBJ1-6, reads KAGVTQTPRYLIKTRGQQVTLSCSPISGHRSVSWYQQTPGQGLQFLFEYFSETQRNKGNFPGRFSGRQFSNSRSEMNVSTLELGDSALYLCASSVDTLYNSPLHFGNGTRLTVT.

CDR3 nucleotide sequence: TGTGCCAGCAGCCAAGCGGGGCAGGGCTCCTACAATGAGCAGTTCTTC. Protein: CASSQAGQGSYNEQFF. The J gene is TRBJ2-1, the V gene TRBV4-2; D could derive from TRBD1 or TRBD2 (5 bases each). CDR1 LGHNA and CDR2 YNFKEQ come from the germline V gene. Trimming pared 1 base from V and 0 bases from J, leaving 10 bases between. CDR3 length: 16 amino acids.

The CDR3 region is CSASTGRVTEQYF. The CDR3 nucleotides read TGCAGTGCTAGTACCGGGAGAGTTACCGAGCAGTACTTC. V gene TRBV20-1 combines with J gene TRBJ2-7, with D possibly matching TRBD2 (6 bases). Trimming stripped 3 bases from V and 6 bases from J, with 15 bases between. Germline V gene data show CDR1 as DFQATT and CDR2 as SNEGSKA (reference sequence). This CDR3 spans 13 amino acids.

The chain joins TRBV27 to TRBJ1-1; D is possibly TRBD1 (5 bases). The CDR3 length is 12 residues. Trimming removed 6 bases from V and 8 bases from J, with 13 bases in between. Germline CDR1 and CDR2: MNHEY and SMNVEV (reference sequence). In DNA form, the CDR3 reads TGTGCCAGCAGCCCTGACTGGGGGGAAGCTTTCTTT. The encoded protein is CASSPDWGEAFF.

This chain joins TRBV27 and TRBJ1-4; D remains ambiguous. This CDR3 has 11 residues. V shed 6 bases and J shed 8 bases, with 7 bases lying between them. The germline V gene encodes CDR1 MNHEY and CDR2 SMNVEV (reference sequence). The CDR3 nucleotides read TGTGCCAGCAGGGTGGGGGAAAAACTGTTTTTT. This sequence encodes CASRVGEKLFF.